The 28 T cell receptor beta chains in this list originate from one sample, sequenced in a study of blood T cell repertoires in COVID-19. The table came from immunoSEQ multiplex PCR; TCRdb's copy has only in-frame clones and leaves some out. Of tens of thousands of clones listed, about 90% are singletons. Sequenced: peripheral blood. The receptor set was obtained from a man between 50 and 59 years old with COVID-19, enrolled during active disease.

This sequence joins TRBV3-1 (or the pseudogene TRBV3-2) and TRBJ2-2, with 9 bases fitting TRBD2. The CDR3 length is 16 residues. Germline CDR1 LGHDT, CDR2 YNNKEL (reference sequence). The ends lost 3 bases at V and 4 bases at J; junction bases unmatched: 6. Here the CDR3 DNA reads TGTGCCAGCAGCCAGACAGCGGGAGGTTTCACCGGGGAGCTGTTTTTT. Its protein is CASSQTAGGFTGELFF.

The gene calls are TRBV2 and TRBJ1-5; 10 positions match TRBD1. This CDR3 is 15 amino acids long. With V trimmed by 1 base and J by 7 bases, 4 bases remained unmatched. Germline assignment: CDR1 SNHLY and CDR2 FYNNEI. CDR3 nucleotides: TGTGCCAGCAGTGAAGGACAGGGGGCACGACAGCCCCAGCATTTT. Translating it yields CASSEGQGARQPQHF.

This sequence joins TRBV27 and TRBJ2-7; a possible D gene is TRBD1 (5 bases). V gave up 3 bases and J gave up 2 bases, with 14 bases separating them. Germline values: CDR1 MNHEY, CDR2 SMNVEV (reference sequence). The CDR3 consists of 15 residues. The CDR3 loop is CASSLKGLPTYEQYF. The DNA of the CDR3 is TGTGCCAGCAGTTTGAAGGGGCTGCCCACCTACGAGCAGTACTTC.

This clone was detected a few times. The genes are TRBV19 and TRBJ2-1; 7 bases map to TRBD2. There are 17 residues in the CDR3. Germline values: CDR1 LNHDA, CDR2 SQIVND (reference sequence). J lost 8 bases, V lost 4 bases, and 17 bases had no gene match. CDR3 sequence: CASSKPRGAGVGYEQFF. The CDR3 bases are TGTGCCAGTAGTAAACCTAGAGGGGCGGGAGTGGGCTATGAGCAGTTCTTC. The full variable domain, with the rest looked up from reference TRBV19 and TRBJ2-1, is DGGITQSPKYLFRKEGQNVTLSCEQNLNHDAMYWYRQDPGQGLRLIYYSQIVNDFQKGDIAEGYSVSREKKESFPLTVTSAQKNPTAFYLCASSKPRGAGVGYEQFFGPGTRLTVL.

This clone was detected once. The DNA of the CDR3 is TGTGCCAGCTCACCAGTAGTTAACAGCAACTATGGCTACACCTTC. Translating gives CASSPVVNSNYGYTF. The V gene is TRBV18, the J gene TRBJ1-2; no clear D. V was clipped by 2 bases and J by 2 bases, with 12 bases between them. The length of the CDR3 is 15 residues. From germline, CDR1 is KGHSH and CDR2 LQKENI.

The gene calls are TRBV2 and TRBJ1-1; no firm D call. The germline V gene encodes CDR1 SNHLY and CDR2 FYNNEI. V was shortened by 5 bases and J by 4 bases, with 14 bases between the two germline ends. The CDR3 totals 14 residues. The CDR3 spells CASSPIRPVTEAFF. The CDR3 DNA follows: TGTGCCAGCAGTCCTATACGTCCGGTCACTGAAGCTTTCTTT.

The CDR3 DNA reads as TGTGCCAGCAGCCCGGGACTAGGTGGCCAAGAGACCCAGTACTTC. This translates into CASSPGLGGQETQYF. This chain uses TRBV9 with TRBJ2-5; 8 bases map to TRBD2. In germline, CDR1 is SGDLS, CDR2 YYNGEE. This CDR3 has 15 residues. The ends lost 4 bases at V and 1 base at J; junction bases unmatched: 6.

The rearrangement links TRBV19 to TRBJ1-1; a weak D match, TRBD1 (6 bases). The CDR3 spans 13 residues. V was trimmed by 4 bases and J by 2 bases, leaving 8 bases between them. The V gene's germline CDR1 is LNHDA and CDR2 SQIVND (reference sequence). CDR3 sequence reads: CASSKGVNTEAFF. The CDR3 nucleotides read TGTGCCAGTAGTAAGGGGGTCAACACTGAAGCTTTCTTT.

The V and J genes are TRBV6-6 and TRBJ2-1, with 10 nucleotides matching TRBD2. The junction had 11 bases not matched to a gene; V was cut back by 5 bases and J by 4 bases. CDR1 is MNHNY, CDR2 SVGAGI, per germline (reference sequence). The CDR3 spans 17 residues. CDR3 sequence: CASSPPGGTSVYNEQFF. CDR3 in DNA: TGTGCCAGCAGTCCGCCCGGCGGGACTAGCGTTTACAATGAGCAGTTCTTC.

The chain joins TRBV4-1 to TRBJ2-7; the D gene is possibly TRBD2 (6 bases). Germline V gene data show CDR1 as MGHRA and CDR2 as YSYEKL. The CDR3 totals 15 residues. The ends were cut back, 1 base at V and 4 bases at J, with 14 bases in the middle. Written as DNA, the CDR3 is TGCGCCAGCAGCCAAGTTGCGGGGTATAGGTACGAGCAGTACTTC. Encoded protein: CASSQVAGYRYEQYF.

V usage is TRBV19 and J usage is TRBJ2-7, with D maybe TRBD2 (6 bases). Germline lookup yields CDR1 LNHDA and CDR2 SQIVND (reference sequence). This CDR3 spans 16 amino acids. V lost 3 bases, J lost 3 bases, and 18 bases lay in between. CDR3 in amino acids: CASSIQLAGVGYEQYF. CDR3 coding DNA: TGTGCCAGTAGTATCCAACTAGCCGGAGTGGGCTACGAGCAGTACTTC.

The chain links TRBV3-1 (or the pseudogene TRBV3-2) to TRBJ2-7, with TRBD2 as a possible D gene (6 bases). The CDR3 consists of 15 residues. V gave up 1 base and J gave up 5 bases, with 15 bases separating them. CDR1 LGHDT and CDR2 YNNKEL come from the germline V gene (reference sequence). CDR3 in DNA: TGTGCCAGCAGCCAAGTTTACGGGAGTGTCGACGAGCAGTACTTC. This translates into CASSQVYGSVDEQYF.

The V and J genes are TRBV3-1 (or the pseudogene TRBV3-2) and TRBJ1-5; D is uncertain. CDR1 and CDR2 from the germline V gene are LGHDT and YNNKEL (reference sequence). Trimming removed 4 bases at V and 1 base at J, with 23 bases between. This CDR3 contains 19 residues. The CDR3 reads CASSPRINLLGASNQPQHF. As DNA, the CDR3 is TGTGCCAGCAGCCCGCGGATTAACCTGTTGGGAGCCAGCAATCAGCCCCAGCATTTT.

The chain links TRBV19 to TRBJ1-3, with TRBD1 identical over 8 bases. The J segment lost 0 bases and the V segment lost 5 bases, leaving 15 bases of the junction unmatched. Per germline, CDR1 LNHDA and CDR2 SQIVND (reference sequence). CDR3 size: 19 residues. This chain's CDR3 is CASSPRTGIIRSSGNTIYF. DNA of the CDR3: TGTGCCAGTAGTCCCCGGACAGGGATTATTCGGAGCTCTGGAAACACCATATATTTT.

The gene calls are TRBV19 and TRBJ2-1, with 8 bases aligning to TRBD2. The CDR3 has 16 residues. V lost 1 base and J lost 3; bases outside the gene matches: 5. Germline CDR1 reads LNHDA; CDR2 reads SQIVND (reference sequence). CDR3 sequence (DNA): TGTGCCAGTAGTATAGGTTTACTAGCGGTCTACAATGAGCAGTTCTTC. Encoded protein: CASSIGLLAVYNEQFF.

The J gene is TRBJ2-3, the V gene TRBV5-5; D remains unclear. The V and J ends lost 0 bases and 1 base respectively, with 6 bases between them. The CDR3 runs 14 residues. CDR1 and CDR2 from the germline V gene are SGHKS and YYEKEE (reference sequence). The CDR3 DNA reads TGTGCCAGCAGCTTGGGGGCCCGCACAGATACGCAGTATTTT. It specifies CASSLGARTDTQYF.

The gene calls are TRBV6-5 and TRBJ1-5; possibly TRBD1 for D (6 bases). V dropped 6 bases and J dropped 3 bases, with 9 bases sitting between them. This CDR3 spans 13 amino acids. Germline CDR1 is MNHEY and CDR2 is SVGAGI. The CDR3 coding sequence is TGTGCCAGCAGGACAGGCCCCAATCAGCCCCAGCATTTT. Protein: CASRTGPNQPQHF.

This chain connects TRBV19 to TRBJ1-1, with 8 nucleotides matching TRBD1. This CDR3 contains 13 residues. Trimming cost V 5 bases and J 5 bases; bases outside gene matches: 4. CDR1 and CDR2 from the germline V gene are LNHDA and SQIVND (reference sequence). CDR3 residues: CASSSTGGTEAFF. The CDR3, as DNA: TGTGCCAGTAGTTCTACAGGGGGGACTGAAGCTTTCTTT.

The chain is built from TRBV21-1 and TRBJ1-6; the D call in the table, TRBD1, was not verified against the DNA. TRBV21-1 is classified as a pseudogene. This CDR3 comprises 16 residues. CDR3 DNA: TGTGCCAGCAGCAAGGATAGTAGACAGGCCTATTCACCCCTCCACTTT. Protein sequence: CASSKDSRQAYSPLHF.

The chain carries TRBV4-2 and TRBJ2-1; 10 bases match TRBD2. This CDR3 comprises 15 residues. Germline values: CDR1 LGHNA, CDR2 YNFKEQ. V lost 4 bases and J lost 5; bases outside the gene matches: 5. CDR3 nucleotide sequence: TGTGCCAGCAGCCTCCGACTAGCGGGTGACAATGAGCAGTTCTTC. It translates to CASSLRLAGDNEQFF.

The chain combines TRBV7-8 with TRBJ1-6; TRBD1 aligns across 9 bases. The CDR3 length is 16 residues. CDR1 and CDR2 from the germline V gene are SGHVS and FQNEAQ. J gave up 5 bases and V 4 bases, and 6 bases lay outside the gene matches. In DNA, the CDR3 is TGTGCCAGCAGCTGGCGCGACAGGGGGGATAATTCACCCCTCCACTTT. Its translation: CASSWRDRGDNSPLHF. Combining the CDR3 with reference TRBV7-8 and TRBJ1-6 gives the whole variable domain GAGVSQSPRYKVAKRGQDVALRCDPISGHVSLFWYQQALGQGPEFLTYFQNEAQLDKSGLPSDRFFAERPEGSVSTLKIQRTQQEDSAVYLCASSWRDRGDNSPLHFGNGTRLTVT.

V usage is TRBV6-4 and J usage is TRBJ2-3, with 9 positions matching TRBD2. Germline assignment: CDR1 MRHNA and CDR2 SNTAGT. Germline trimming cut 0 bases from V and 4 bases from J; bases unmatched to any gene: 2. CDR3 length: 15 amino acids. The CDR3 sequence: CASSDSLAGADTQYF. CDR3 sequence (DNA): TGTGCCAGCAGTGACTCATTAGCGGGAGCAGATACGCAGTATTTT.

This clone appeared once. This chain connects TRBV5-1 to TRBJ1-5; D not certain. The V gene lost 0 bases and the J gene lost 4 bases, with 11 bases spanning the gap. The CDR3 sequence is 15 residues long. Germline V gene data show CDR1 as SGHRS and CDR2 as YFSETQ. The CDR3 is CASSLGDTSNQPQHF. The CDR3 coding sequence is TGCGCCAGCAGCTTGGGTGACACCAGTAATCAGCCCCAGCATTTT.

The rearrangement links TRBV7-2 to TRBJ2-7, with D possibly matching TRBD1 (6 bases). The CDR3 loop spans 14 amino acids. V shed 4 bases and J shed 4 bases, with 14 bases lying between them. Germline CDR1 reads SGHTA; CDR2 reads FQGNSA. In nucleotides, the CDR3 is TGTGCCAGCAGCTCTAGTAACAGGGTTTACGAGCAGTACTTC. Its translation: CASSSSNRVYEQYF. The full variable domain, in which reference TRBV7-2 and TRBJ2-7 provide the parts outside the CDR3, is GAGVSQSPSNKVTEKGKDVELRCDPISGHTALYWYRQSLGQGLEFLIYFQGNSAPDKSGLPSDRFSAERTGGSVSTLTIQRTQQEDSAVYLCASSSSNRVYEQYFGPGTRLTVT.

The V and J genes are TRBV7-9 and TRBJ1-6, with 8 positions matching TRBD1. This CDR3 region has 15 residues. V lost 5 bases, J lost 8 bases, and 8 bases stayed unmatched. Per germline, CDR1 SEHNR and CDR2 FQNEAQ (reference sequence). In DNA, the CDR3 is TGTGCCAGCAGCCAAAGAGGACAGGGTGATTCACCCCTCCACTTT. It is translated as CASSQRGQGDSPLHF.

This clone was recorded once. This chain connects TRBV19 to TRBJ2-7; the D gene is possibly TRBD2 (6 bases). Germline V gene data show CDR1 as LNHDA and CDR2 as SQIVND (reference sequence). This CDR3 has 12 residues. V was pared by 7 bases and J by 5 bases, with 12 bases between. CDR3: CASIGGPNEQYF. CDR3 sequence (DNA): TGTGCCAGTATAGGAGGGCCCAACGAGCAGTACTTC.

The chain is built from TRBV30 and TRBJ2-5, with TRBD1 identical over 8 bases. This CDR3 spans 14 amino acids. Trimming at V came to 1 base and at J to 5 bases, leaving 6 bases not matched to a gene. Germline V gene lookup returns CDR1 GTSNPN and CDR2 SVGIG (reference sequence). DNA of the CDR3: TGTGCCTGGAGTGAGTTTTCAGGGGGCGAGACCCAGTACTTC. Amino acids: CAWSEFSGGETQYF.

The chain employs TRBV6-5 and TRBJ1-2, with 7 positions matching TRBD1. Germline values: CDR1 MNHEY, CDR2 SVGAGI. With V trimmed by 5 bases and J by 2 bases, 8 bases remained unmatched. The CDR3 loop spans 15 amino acids. The CDR3 DNA reads as TGTGCCAGCAGTAGCAGCCTACAGGGGAACTATGGCTACACCTTC. It encodes CASSSSLQGNYGYTF.